The source of this T cell receptor beta chain is a study of blood T cell repertoires in COVID-19. Germline V gene lookup returns CDR1 ENHRY and CDR2 SYGVKD. Unmatched junction bases numbered 3, after V lost 10 bases and J lost 0 bases. This CDR3 region has 13 residues. Assay: immunoSEQ multiplex PCR; the TCRdb copy retains only in-frame clones and omits some. The sample lists under 250,000 clones, approximately 85% occurring once. The sample taken for sequencing was PBMCs or T cells enriched from blood (not recorded which). This chain connects TRBV10-3 to TRBJ2-7; 10 bases agree with TRBD1. The TCR comes from a woman between 45 and 60 years old with acute COVID-19. CDR3 in amino acids: CATGQGSSYEQYF. DNA of the CDR3: TGTGCCACGGGACAGGGGAGCTCCTACGAGCAGTACTTC.